This TCR beta chain was recovered during a study of T-cell reconstitution after alpha-beta-depleted transplantation in children. Notes on the study in general: Surviving recipient T cells and thymic progenitors accounted for the high day-60 TCRbeta diversity observed in some patients.

This clonotype occurred a few times. Its antigen is undetermined. The CDR3 runs to 14 residues. The V end was cut by 7 bases, the J end by 4 bases, with 17 bases between. The germline V gene encodes CDR1 SQVTM and CDR2 ANQGSEA. Construction of the TCRbeta library involved unique molecular identifiers. TCRdb analysed the PCR reads with MiXCR anew, one entry per CDR3 protein. The top ten hold 30% to 40% of the sample, which has about 580,000 distinct CDR3 sequences, over 20% seen once. The sequenced sample was PBMCs, obtained before TCRalphabeta/CD19-depleted stem cell transplant. This rearrangement joins TRBV29-1 to TRBJ1-5, with D perhaps TRBD1 (5 bases). This TCR was recovered from a boy under two years old with Wiskott-Aldrich syndrome, due to receive a stem cell transplant. The DNA of the CDR3 is TGCAGCGACCCTAGGTGGGGGACTAATCAGCCCCAGCATTTT. Its translation is CSDPRWGTNQPQHF.